This T cell receptor (beta chain) comes out of a study of blood T cell repertoires in COVID-19. This CDR3 has 18 residues. The V gene's germline CDR1 is KGHSH and CDR2 LQKENI. Trimming shortened V by 0 bases and J by 0 bases, and 15 bases separated the two germline ends. In the original analysis: Estimation of nucleated cell counts relied on the amplification of reference gene primers. Sequenced by immunoSEQ multiplex PCR; TCRdb stores in-frame clones only, minus some. The V and J calls and clone size come from that table; D and trimming were worked out from the DNA. The sample contains around 180,000 clones, roughly 91% of which appear only once.

This sequence was found in a human donor in a cohort sampled during active COVID-19. What was sequenced was peripheral blood. The J gene is TRBJ1-3, the V gene TRBV18; maybe TRBD1 (5 bases). CDR3 in DNA: TGTGCCAGCTCACCACCGGGACTTCGACATAACTCTGGAAACACCATATATTTT. This translates into CASSPPGLRHNSGNTIYF.